What follows are 5 T cell receptor beta chains derived from one specimen sequenced in a study of cytomegalovirus exposure and HLA in healthy donors. With 60 Vbeta and 13 Jbeta primers, the PCR was carried out. Libraries were prepared by immunoSEQ multiplex PCR; TCRdb keeps only in-frame clonotypes and omits some of them. This sample has 150,000 to 200,000 clones, with about 80% found just once. The sequencing sample was made of PBMCs. The receptors come from a woman younger than 30 in good health and CMV-seropositive.

This clone was detected only a few times. The J gene is TRBJ2-1, the V gene TRBV30, with D possibly TRBD2 on 5 matching bases. This CDR3 has 14 residues. Looked up from germline, CDR1 is GTSNPN and CDR2 is SVGIG (reference sequence). The CDR3: CAQDSASSYNEQFF. CDR3 coding DNA: TGTGCGCAGGACTCCGCGAGCTCCTACAATGAGCAGTTCTTC.

This sequence joins TRBV5-4 and TRBJ2-5, with TRBD2 matching 9 bases. The CDR3 is 14 residues long. V trimming: 3 bases; J trimming: 5 bases; junction bases outside the gene matches: 5. Germline loops: CDR1 SGHNT, CDR2 YYREEE (reference sequence). CDR3 DNA: TGTGCCAGCAGCTCCGGGACTAGCTTCGAGACCCAGTACTTC. Encoded protein: CASSSGTSFETQYF.

V gene TRBV2 combines with J gene TRBJ1-3; D is uncertain. Trimming pared 3 bases from V and 4 bases from J, leaving 7 bases between. In germline, CDR1 is SNHLY, CDR2 FYNNEI. The CDR3 contains 13 residues. The CDR3 loop reads CASSERVGNTIYF. Written as DNA, the CDR3 is TGTGCCAGCAGTGAGCGGGTCGGAAACACCATATATTTT.

The rearrangement links TRBV9 to TRBJ2-5; weak D call: TRBD1 (6 bases). The J call is in doubt because the DNA end fits TRBJ2-7 better. CDR1 and CDR2 from the germline V gene are SGDLS and YYNGEE. The CDR3 spans 16 residues. CDR3 amino acids: CASSPTSTGAAYEQYF. The CDR3 region has the DNA TGTGCCAGCAGCCCAACATCGACAGGAGCAGCCTACGAGCAGTACTTC.

This CDR3 is CASSGRAYEQYF. DNA for the CDR3: TGTGCCAGCAGTGGGAGGGCCTACGAGCAGTACTTC. V gene TRBV28 combines with J gene TRBJ2-7, with 7 bases that match TRBD2. Losses at the gene ends were 5 bases for V and 2 bases for J; bases not matched to a gene: 0. Germline CDR1 MDHEN, CDR2 SYDVKM. The CDR3 has 12 amino acids. Together with reference TRBV28 and TRBJ2-7, the CDR3 gives the full variable domain: DVKVTQSSRYLVKRTGEKVFLECVQDMDHENMFWYRQDPGLGLRLIYFSYDVKMKEKGDIPEGYSVSREKKERFSLILESASTNQTSMYLCASSGRAYEQYFGPGTRLTVT.